This T cell receptor (beta chain) was identified during a study of blood T cell repertoires in COVID-19. Study in general: Samples representing acute and convalescent COVID-19 were sourced from the United States, Italy and Spain.

Data came from immunoSEQ multiplex PCR; TCRdb stores just in-frame clones and leaves some out. Of more than 120,000 clones detected, approximately 87% appear once; the ten largest clones hold roughly 37%. This clone was picked up a small number of times. CDR1 MNHEY and CDR2 SMNVEV come from the germline V gene (reference sequence). The CDR3 loop spans 14 amino acids. Trimming pared 9 bases from V and 2 bases from J, leaving 11 bases between. The chain joins TRBV27 to TRBJ1-6; no firm D call. The sample taken for sequencing was peripheral blood. The TCR sequence derives from a man over 45 who had recovered from COVID-19. The CDR3 nucleotides are TGTGCCAGTTCCAGCGGTACCTATAATTCACCCCTCCACTTT. Amino acid sequence: CASSSGTYNSPLHF.